These 20 T cell receptor beta chains came from one sample sequenced in a study of tissue T cells after allogeneic stem cell transplantation. Using immunoSEQ multiplex PCR, the repertoire was profiled, and TCRdb retains in-frame clones only, with some absent. The sample contains 800 to 1,000 clones, approximately 40% of which appear only once. Sequencing used ileal tissue, obtained at autopsy. These receptors originate from a female patient aged 40-70 years with steroid-refractory graft-versus-host disease after an allogeneic stem cell transplant. A subset of T cells may come from the graft donor.

The V gene is TRBV18, the J gene TRBJ2-2, with TRBD1 matching 7 bases. The CDR3 extends over 15 amino acids. Germline trimming cut 4 bases from V and 1 base from J; bases unmatched to any gene: 3. Germline lookup yields CDR1 KGHSH and CDR2 LQKENI. The CDR3: CASSLGQVNTGELFF. For the CDR3, the DNA is TGTGCCAGCTCACTTGGACAGGTGAACACCGGGGAGCTGTTTTTT.

V usage is TRBV11-2 and J usage is TRBJ1-6, with 8 bases fitting TRBD1. The CDR3 has 17 amino acids. Germline V gene data show CDR1 as SGHAT and CDR2 as FQNNGV. With V trimmed by 4 bases and J by 1 base, 6 bases remained unmatched. CDR3 sequence reads: CASSYHRGRSYNSPLHF. The CDR3 nucleotides read TGTGCCAGCAGCTACCACAGGGGGAGATCCTATAATTCACCCCTCCACTTT.

This clone is labeled as large (0.1 to 1%). The J gene is TRBJ1-2, the V gene TRBV5-4; 7 bases agree with TRBD1. Germline assignment: CDR1 SGHNT and CDR2 YYREEE (reference sequence). The CDR3 length is 13 residues. Germline trimming cut 0 bases from V and 7 bases from J; bases unmatched to any gene: 3. CDR3 coding DNA: TGTGCCAGCAGCTTGGCTACAGGGGCTGGCTACACCTTC. This encodes CASSLATGAGYTF.

The chain carries TRBV5-1 and TRBJ2-1; TRBD2 matches at 8 bases. CDR1 and CDR2 (germline): SGHRS, YFSETQ. After removal of 4 bases from V and 6 bases from J, the junction contained 9 bases not matched to a gene. This CDR3 contains 15 residues. As DNA, the CDR3 is TGCGCCAGCAGCCTTAAAGCGGGAGTTTCCAATGAGCAGTTCTTC. Translated: CASSLKAGVSNEQFF.

V and J are TRBV12-3 or TRBV12-4 and TRBJ2-1; D perhaps matches TRBD2 (6 bases). V lost 1 base and J 8 bases, leaving 9 bases between the germline ends. There are 13 residues in the CDR3. The CDR3 DNA reads as TGTGCCAGCAGTTTAGTCGGAGGGGATGAGCAGTTCTTC. Its protein product is CASSLVGGDEQFF.

The chain couples TRBV3-1 (or the pseudogene TRBV3-2) to TRBJ1-2, with a possible D match to TRBD1 (6 bases). Trimming took off 1 base at V and 6 bases at J, with 9 bases between the two ends. There are 13 residues in the CDR3. Germline V lookup: CDR1 LGHDT, CDR2 YNNKEL (reference sequence). The CDR3 is CASSQGRGNGYTF. In DNA form, the CDR3 reads TGTGCCAGCAGCCAAGGCAGGGGTAATGGCTACACCTTC.

This chain joins TRBV6-5 and TRBJ2-2, with a tentative D call TRBD2 (6 bases). The germline gives CDR1 MNHEY, CDR2 SVGAGI. The V and J ends lost 4 bases and 4 bases respectively, with 10 bases between them. The CDR3 totals 14 residues. In DNA form, the CDR3 reads TGTGCCAGCAGTTCGGGACTCCCCACCGGGGAGCTGTTTTTT. As protein: CASSSGLPTGELFF.

The sample holds a few counts of this clone. The CDR3 reads CASSYRQGRSPLHF. CDR3 nucleotide sequence: TGTGCCAGCAGTTACAGGCAGGGGCGGTCACCCCTCCACTTT. The chain couples TRBV6-2 or TRBV6-3 to TRBJ1-6; D is possibly TRBD1 (6 bases). The CDR3 length is 14 residues. Germline CDR1 is MNHEY and CDR2 is SVGEGT. Trimming removed 2 bases from V and 10 bases from J, with 12 bases in between.

The gene calls are TRBV18 and TRBJ2-1, with 11 bases aligning to TRBD2. The CDR3 sequence is 15 residues long. CDR1 is KGHSH, CDR2 LQKENI, per germline. The junction had 9 bases not matched to a gene; V was cut back by 6 bases and J by 8 bases. CDR3 bases: TGTGCCAGCTCGACCGTTAGCGGGAGGGCCGATGAGCAGTTCTTC. This translates into CASSTVSGRADEQFF.

Only a few counts were recorded for this clone. The gene calls are TRBV7-6 and TRBJ1-4; 8 positions match TRBD1. Germline assignment: CDR1 SGHVS and CDR2 FNYEAQ. CDR3 size: 13 residues. Losses at the gene ends were 4 bases for V and 10 bases for J; bases not matched to a gene: 5. CDR3: CASSSGQVGKLFF. The CDR3 DNA reads TGTGCCAGCAGCTCGGGACAGGTGGGAAAACTGTTTTTT.

This clone is termed medium-sized (0.01 to 0.1%). The rearrangement links TRBV29-1 to TRBJ2-1, with 12 bases aligning to TRBD2. The length of the CDR3 is 17 residues. From germline, CDR1 is SQVTM and CDR2 ANQGSEA. V shed 1 base and J 10 bases; nucleotides not matched to a gene: 14. CDR3 sequence: CSVEADYASGRAWEQFF. The CDR3 region has the DNA TGCAGCGTTGAAGCCGACTACGCTAGCGGGAGGGCCTGGGAGCAGTTCTTC.

The V gene is TRBV18, the J gene TRBJ2-3; 12 nucleotides agree with TRBD2. The CDR3 totals 16 residues. V was pared by 2 bases and J by 4 bases, with 4 bases of the junction left unmatched. From germline, CDR1 is KGHSH and CDR2 LQKENI. The CDR3 DNA follows: TGTGCCAGCTCACCATCCCTAGCGGGGGGGCCAGATACGCAGTATTTT. Its protein is CASSPSLAGGPDTQYF.

This clone is large by share. The J gene is TRBJ1-5, the V gene TRBV18; D gene ambiguous. The V and J ends lost 4 bases and 3 bases respectively, with 7 bases between them. The CDR3 covers 13 residues. CDR1 is KGHSH and CDR2 is LQKENI in the germline V gene. CDR3 residues: CASSLQDNQPQHF. The CDR3, as DNA: TGTGCCAGCTCACTTCAGGACAATCAGCCCCAGCATTTT.

The chain is built from TRBV19 and TRBJ1-4, with D unclear. Germline V gene data show CDR1 as LNHDA and CDR2 as SQIVND (reference sequence). The CDR3 contains 15 residues. Trimming pared 5 bases from V and 5 bases from J, leaving 15 bases between. CDR3 DNA sequence: TGTGCCAGTAGTGGCATAGATAGCACAAATGAAAAACTGTTTTTT. Amino acid sequence: CASSGIDSTNEKLFF.

The genes are TRBV9 and TRBJ1-3, with D unresolved. The CDR3 has 17 amino acids. V was cut by 4 bases and J by 3 bases, with 20 bases left in between. CDR1 and CDR2 from the germline V gene are SGDLS and YYNGEE. The CDR3 here is CASSPRNGEIFGNTIYF. The CDR3 DNA is TGTGCCAGCAGCCCCCGTAACGGGGAGATCTTTGGAAACACCATATATTTT.

This clone was seen only once. V gene TRBV20-1 combines with J gene TRBJ2-2, with 12 bases aligning to TRBD2. Germline trimming cut 3 bases from V and 6 bases from J; bases unmatched to any gene: 5. Germline V gene data show CDR1 as DFQATT and CDR2 as SNEGSKA (reference sequence). CDR3 size: 15 residues. For the CDR3, the DNA is TGCAGTGCTAGTAAAGCTAGCGGGAGGGCCGGGGAGCTGTTTTTT. As protein: CSASKASGRAGELFF.

The V and J genes are TRBV5-6 and TRBJ1-4; tentatively, D is TRBD1 (5 bases). Trimming stripped 1 base from V and 6 bases from J, with 13 bases between. CDR1 SGHDT and CDR2 YYEEEE come from the germline V gene. CDR3 length: 15 residues. CDR3 amino acids: CASSLFFDRDEKLFF. The CDR3 nucleotides are TGTGCCAGCAGCTTGTTTTTCGACAGAGATGAAAAACTGTTTTTT.

The CDR3 region is CASSPGTGGDIQYF. The CDR3 coding sequence is TGTGCCAGCAGCCCTGGGACAGGGGGGGACATTCAGTACTTC. The chain couples TRBV7-2 to TRBJ2-4; 11 bases match TRBD1. The CDR3 spans 14 residues. V lost 5 bases to trimming and J lost 8 bases; unmatched junction nucleotides: 5. Looked up from germline, CDR1 is SGHTA and CDR2 is FQGNSA.

This chain joins TRBV10-3 and TRBJ1-1, with D unclear. Germline V gene sequence: CDR1 ENHRY, CDR2 SYGVKD. Trimming took 0 bases from V and 10 from J, leaving 12 bases between them. This CDR3 comprises 13 residues. CDR3 loop: CAISESRAEGAFF. CDR3 sequence (DNA): TGTGCCATCAGTGAGTCTCGGGCAGAAGGAGCTTTCTTT.

The DNA of the CDR3 is TGCGCCAGCAGCTTGGCCGACAGGGTGGGATCACCCCTCCACTTT. Residues: CASSLADRVGSPLHF. This chain uses TRBV5-1 with TRBJ1-6; TRBD1 matches at 7 bases. The CDR3 consists of 15 residues. Germline CDR1 and CDR2: SGHRS and YFSETQ. V was clipped by 0 bases and J by 10 bases; unmatched bases: 7.